This is a list of T cell receptor beta chains from one sample in a study of cytomegalovirus exposure and HLA in healthy donors. Measured with immunoSEQ multiplex PCR; TCRdb has only the in-frame clones, and not every one. The sample shows under 200,000 clones, just under 90% of them seen only once. Material for sequencing was PBMCs. These receptors originate from a man between 18 and 29 years old in good health and CMV-seropositive. CDR3s include the opening cysteine and the closing phenylalanine or tryptophan. The D gene is left open where the match is weak. Only part of the rows carry a size: once, few, many, or a class if the clone is expanded.

TRBJ1-1,.,16,TRBV28,.,CASSVFRFGMNTEAFF,TGTGCCAGCAGTGTCTTCAGATTCGGGATGAACACTGAAGCTTTCTTT
TRBJ1-2,.,17,TRBV5-4,.,CASSLKEGAKVTYGYTF,TGTGCCAGCAGCTTGAAGGAGGGTGCCAAAGTGACCTATGGCTACACCTTC
TRBJ1-2,TRBD1,16,TRBV25-1,.,CASSAQGVVANYGYTF,TGTGCCAGCAGTGCTCAGGGGGTGGTGGCTAACTATGGCTACACCTTC
TRBJ1-1,TRBD1,15,TRBV11-3,.,CASSPTTGVNTEAFF,TGTGCCAGCAGCCCGACGACAGGGGTTAATACTGAAGCTTTCTTT
TRBJ2-7,.,13,TRBV13,.,CASSLGLSYEQYF,TGTGCCAGCAGCTTAGGACTCTCCTACGAGCAGTACTTC
TRBJ2-3,TRBD2,16,TRBV4-2,.,CASSQGGTSGTDTQYF,TGTGCCAGCAGCCAAGGGGGGACTAGCGGCACAGATACGCAGTATTTT
TRBJ2-5,.,17,TRBV4-1,.,CASSQDRFGGKQETQYF,TGCGCCAGCAGCCAAGATCGTTTTGGAGGGAAACAAGAGACCCAGTACTTC
TRBJ2-7,TRBD1,14,TRBV30,.,CAWSVGTGVYEQYF,TGTGCCTGGAGTGTTGGGACAGGGGTCTACGAGCAGTACTTC
TRBJ2-1,TRBD1,14,TRBV5-1,.,CASSTDRARNEQFF,TGCGCCAGCAGCACGGACAGGGCGAGGAATGAGCAGTTCTTC
TRBJ2-1,TRBD1,15,TRBV7-2,.,CASSPDRGSYNEQFF,TGTGCCAGCAGCCCAGACAGGGGGTCCTACAATGAGCAGTTCTTC
TRBJ2-1,.,13,TRBV6-4,.,CASSPRVSGEQFF,TGTGCCAGCAGTCCCAGGGTTAGCGGCGAGCAGTTCTTC
TRBJ2-1,TRBD2,18,TRBV7-9,once,CASSSGAKGGLAVNEQFF,TGTGCCAGCAGCTCCGGTGCGAAGGGAGGGCTAGCGGTAAATGAGCAGTTCTTC
TRBJ2-5,TRBD2,15,TRBV5-4,once,CASSLSLAGEETQYF,TGTGCCAGCAGCTTGTCCCTAGCGGGAGAGGAGACCCAGTACTTC
TRBJ2-2,.,17,TRBV7-6,.,CASSLGASGTRTGELFF,TGTGCCAGCAGCTTGGGGGCTAGCGGCACTAGGACCGGGGAGCTGTTTTTT
TRBJ2-1,TRBD2,15,TRBV5-1,.,CASSPSGRGHNEQFF,TGCGCCAGCAGCCCGAGTGGGAGGGGCCACAATGAGCAGTTCTTC
TRBJ1-1,.,16,TRBV6-5,.,CASSYSKYRVNTEAFF,TGTGCCAGCAGTTACTCGAAGTACCGGGTGAACACTGAAGCTTTCTTT
TRBJ2-5,TRBD2,15,TRBV4-1,.,CASSQGLAVKETQYF,TGCGCCAGCAGCCAGGGACTAGCGGTAAAAGAGACCCAGTACTTC
TRBJ2-1,.,16,TRBV19,.,CASSILGGRVNNEQFF,TGTGCCAGTAGTATATTGGGGGGGCGGGTCAACAATGAGCAGTTCTTC
TRBJ2-1,.,17,TRBV27,once,CASSLLGVTSPLNEQFF,TGTGCCAGCAGTTTACTGGGCGTAACTAGCCCCCTAAATGAGCAGTTCTTC
TRBJ2-7,.,15,TRBV7-9,.,CASSSVGSDTYEQYF,TGTGCCAGCAGCTCTGTCGGTAGCGATACCTACGAGCAGTACTTC
TRBJ2-1,TRBD2,14,TRBV6-5,.,CASRVAGGYNEQFF,TGTGCCAGCAGGGTAGCGGGAGGGTACAATGAGCAGTTCTTC